The following is a TCR beta chain sequence with its context. This clone was picked up one time. There is no known antigen for this receptor. No per-base quality is available; no much larger clone lies one base away. Each collaborating institution followed its own protocols to collect whole blood in K2EDTA tubes. For TCRbeta analysis, collaborators shipped samples in one of three forms: frozen whole blood, isolated PBMCs, or DNA extracted from either of those sample types. The data originate from a study of blood T cell repertoires in COVID-19 (dated by TCRdb to about 2020). About the study as a whole: Samples from collaborators originated in the United States, Italy and Spain and spanned both the acute and convalescent phases of COVID-19. The material from the prospective study consisted of cDNA or gDNA derived from T cells, B-cell-depleted T cells, or PBMCs. Deeply sampled blood TCRbeta repertoires from subjects exposed to, actively infected with, or recovered from COVID-19 were included in the dataset. The repertoires were made available in a free public database intended to serve as a resource for research on the immune response to SARS-CoV-2. The samples were drawn from two sources: the first 160 participants of the ongoing ImmuneRACE study, and 1,254 subjects contributed by 6 global collaborators. Sample metadata almost always included a de-identified subject ID, COVID-19 status, age in years and sex. Where available, HLA class I and class II types were taken from metadata supplied by the sample provider and were not determined by assay-based typing.

The germline ends are 17 bases apart after V is trimmed by 10 bases and J by 1 base. The germline V gene provides CDR1 MDHEN and CDR2 SYDVKM. Including the terminal cysteine and phenylalanine, the CDR3 comprises 14 residues. The CDR3 DNA has 42 bases and is translated from base 1. What the research found in general, with its limitations: Clinical and demographic metadata were provided uncurated, with the amount varying by source and participant.

TCRbeta CDR3 regions were amplified from genomic DNA by means of the immunoSEQ Assay, a bias-controlled multiplex PCR. The original pipeline was this. The number of nucleated cells in each sample was estimated by amplification of reference gene primers within the assay. To quantify the absolute abundance of each unique TCRbeta CDR3 rearrangement, sequence reads were collapsed and filtered. For each sample, productive Simpson clonality was calculated as the square root of Simpson's diversity index over productive rearrangements. Held by TCRdb, this immuneACCESS table contains in-frame sequences only and omits some clones. Under half of the omission traces to an unresolved V gene where checked; the cause of the rest is unknown. V, J and clone size were drawn from that table, and D and trimming were deduced from the DNA. The sample data list approximately 140,000 clones, and more than 80% of these were observed just once. The top ten constitute 5.5% to 8% of the sample.

The chain joins TRBV28 to TRBJ2-7; the D region possibly corresponds to TRBD2 (6 bases align). This TCR came from a human donor in a cohort sampled during active COVID-19. The specimen was peripheral blood. The nucleotides read TGTGCCACCCTAGGAGGGCCCCCATCCTACGAGCAGTACTTC. Translated, this is CATLGGPPSYEQYF.